The present T cell receptor beta chain was sequenced within a study of cytomegalovirus exposure and HLA in healthy donors. Some clones are missing from TCRdb's copy, which holds only in-frame ones; the method was immunoSEQ multiplex PCR. Here the sample spans fewer than 250,000 clones, 87% being singletons. This CDR3 has 13 amino acids. Trimming removed 1 base at V and 5 bases at J, with 9 bases between. Germline lookup yields CDR1 SGHTA and CDR2 FQGNSA. Sample: PBMCs. The clonotype comes from a man aged 18 to 30 in good health and CMV-seronegative. The chain links TRBV7-2 to TRBJ2-7; perhaps TRBD2 as D (5 bases). Here the CDR3 DNA reads TGTGCCAGCAGCTTAGTGACGGGGAACGAGCAGTACTTC. This encodes CASSLVTGNEQYF. The entire variable domain, with the rest obtained from reference TRBV7-2 and TRBJ2-7, is as follows: GAGVSQSPSNKVTEKGKDVELRCDPISGHTALYWYRQSLGQGLEFLIYFQGNSAPDKSGLPSDRFSAERTGGSVSTLTIQRTQQEDSAVYLCASSLVTGNEQYFGPGTRLTVT.